One and the same sample provided the 21 T cell receptor beta chains below, sequenced in a study of radiotherapy plus CTLA-4 blockade in lung cancer. Libraries were prepared by immunoSEQ multiplex PCR; TCRdb keeps only in-frame clonotypes and omits some of them. The sample records some 30,000 clones, 70% to 80% being singletons. Sample: peripheral blood, taken from a patient treated with radiotherapy plus ipilimumab. These receptors all stem from a human donor with non-small cell lung cancer who had stable disease on radiotherapy plus ipilimumab.

To note about this clone: The germline gene is not matched at one end of the junction; a read error may be the cause. The V and J genes are TRBV6-6 and TRBJ2-3, with a weak D call TRBD1 (5 bases). This CDR3 contains 12 residues. Germline V gene lookup returns CDR1 MNHNY and CDR2 SVGAGI (reference sequence). The CDR3, as DNA: TGTGCCGGCAGGTCAGGGTCAGATACGCAGTATTTT. Its translation: CAGRSGSDTQYF.

The chain recombines TRBV6-5 with TRBJ1-2; 7 nucleotides line up with TRBD1. CDR1 and CDR2 (germline): MNHEY, SVGAGI. The CDR3 runs 12 residues. After removal of 5 bases from V and 5 bases from J, the junction contained 2 bases not matched to a gene. The CDR3 nucleotides are TGTGCCAGCAGTAGGGACAGATATGGCTACACCTTC. The encoded protein is CASSRDRYGYTF.

The chain has TRBV5-1 and TRBJ2-3, with D perhaps TRBD1 (5 bases). The CDR3 length is 13 residues. Trimming removed 1 base from V and 4 bases from J, with 7 bases in between. Germline values: CDR1 SGHRS, CDR2 YFSETQ. CDR3 region: CASSLSGPDTQYF. Here the CDR3 DNA reads TGCGCCAGCAGCTTGTCAGGGCCAGATACGCAGTATTTT.

This rearrangement joins TRBV7-8 to TRBJ1-2; no reliable D call. The ends were cut back, 1 base at V and 7 bases at J, with 7 bases in the middle. The V gene's germline CDR1 is SGHVS and CDR2 FQNEAQ. CDR3 length equals 12 residues. The CDR3 loop reads CASSLVGGGYTF. The CDR3 DNA reads TGTGCCAGCAGCTTAGTGGGCGGTGGCTACACCTTC.

This chain connects TRBV25-1 to TRBJ1-1; D not certain. In germline, CDR1 is MGHDK, CDR2 SYGVNS. The CDR3 runs 12 residues. V was trimmed by 4 bases and J by 6 bases, leaving 9 bases between them. The CDR3 loop reads CASSAEYPEAFF. CDR3 bases: TGTGCCAGCAGTGCCGAGTATCCTGAAGCTTTCTTT.

The CDR3 DNA follows: TGTGCCAGCAGCTTAGTAGGAGATACCGGGGAGCTGTTTTTT. Translated, it gives CASSLVGDTGELFF. V and J are TRBV7-7 and TRBJ2-2; D gene ambiguous. The germline gives CDR1 SSHAT, CDR2 FNYEAQ (reference sequence). The CDR3 is 14 residues long. Trimming stripped 1 base from V and 5 bases from J, with 8 bases between.

V is TRBV2 and J is TRBJ1-1; D unresolved. V was pared by 6 bases and J by 0 bases, with 8 bases between. The CDR3 extends over 13 amino acids. Germline V gene sequence: CDR1 SNHLY, CDR2 FYNNEI. The CDR3 bases are TGTGCCAGCAGGGGAGGATTGAACACTGAAGCTTTCTTT. Translated, it gives CASRGGLNTEAFF.

CDR3 coding DNA: TGTGCCAGCAGCTATTATACAGACTCTGGAAACACCATATATTTT. It specifies CASSYYTDSGNTIYF. The V gene is TRBV7-6, the J gene TRBJ1-3; unclear D gene. This CDR3 has 15 residues. Between the trimmed V and J ends, which lost 4 bases and 0 bases, there was a span of 10 bases. Germline V gene sequence: CDR1 SGHVS, CDR2 FNYEAQ.

The chain has TRBV15 and TRBJ1-1; TRBD1 is a possible D gene (5 bases). Looked up from germline, CDR1 is LNHNV and CDR2 is YYDKDF (reference sequence). V was clipped by 1 base and J by 0 bases, with 9 bases between them. CDR3 length: 15 amino acids. The CDR3 sequence is CATSRAGQMNTEAFF. CDR3 DNA sequence: TGTGCCACCAGCAGAGCAGGGCAGATGAACACTGAAGCTTTCTTT.

This chain links TRBV5-1 with TRBJ2-5, with TRBD2 matching over 8 bases. Germline loops: CDR1 SGHRS, CDR2 YFSETQ. With 0 bases clipped from V and 4 bases from J, the junction kept 2 bases outside the gene matches. The CDR3 runs to 14 residues. This chain's CDR3 is CASSLGTSGETQYF. DNA of the CDR3: TGCGCCAGCAGCTTGGGAACTAGCGGAGAGACCCAGTACTTC. Based on the CDR3 plus reference TRBV5-1 and TRBJ2-5, the full variable domain is KAGVTQTPRYLIKTRGQQVTLSCSPISGHRSVSWYQQTPGQGLQFLFEYFSETQRNKGNFPGRFSGRQFSNSRSEMNVSTLELGDSALYLCASSLGTSGETQYFGPGTRLLVL.

By share, this clone counts as medium-sized (0.01 to 0.1%). CDR3 coding DNA: TGCGCCAGCAGCCATGTTGGACAGGGTGTCTACGAGCAGTACTTC. This encodes CASSHVGQGVYEQYF. V is TRBV4-1 and J is TRBJ2-7; 8 positions match TRBD1. Germline CDR1 is MGHRA and CDR2 is YSYEKL. The CDR3 length is 15 residues. V lost 3 bases to trimming and J lost 3 bases; unmatched junction nucleotides: 7.

The J gene is TRBJ2-5, the V gene TRBV19, with 11 nucleotides matching TRBD1. From germline, CDR1 is LNHDA and CDR2 SQIVND (reference sequence). This CDR3 is 14 amino acids long. With 5 bases clipped from V and 4 bases from J, the junction kept 3 bases outside the gene matches. The CDR3 coding sequence is TGTGCCAGTAGTGTGGGACAGGGGGGAGAGACCCAGTACTTC. It yields the protein CASSVGQGGETQYF.

The chain uses TRBV19 and TRBJ1-1, with D hard to call. This CDR3 region has 14 residues. The germline V and J ends were trimmed by 5 bases and 3 bases, with 13 bases remaining between them. Germline loops: CDR1 LNHDA, CDR2 SQIVND (reference sequence). The DNA for the CDR3 is TGTGCCAGTAGTCCCAATCGACGCTACACTGAAGCTTTCTTT. Residues: CASSPNRRYTEAFF.

This chain uses TRBV7-3 with TRBJ1-6, with a tentative D call TRBD1 (6 bases). The CDR3 consists of 15 residues. The germline CDR1 and CDR2 sequences are SGHTA and FQGTGA. The V end was cut by 5 bases, the J end by 7 bases, with 15 bases between. Here the CDR3 reads CASSEREQGNSPLHF. CDR3 DNA sequence: TGTGCCAGCAGCGAGAGGGAGCAGGGGAATTCACCCCTCCACTTT.

The J gene is TRBJ1-6, the V gene TRBV28; D possibly corresponds to TRBD1 (6 bases). The CDR3 totals 13 residues. V was clipped by 5 bases and J by 11 bases, with 13 bases between them. The V gene's germline CDR1 is MDHEN and CDR2 SYDVKM. The CDR3 DNA is TGTGCCAGCAGTAAGACGTGGGGGCCACCCCTCCACTTT. This gives the protein CASSKTWGPPLHF.

This chain connects TRBV6-1 to TRBJ1-5; possible D gene TRBD1, 6 bases. The V end lost 6 bases, the J end lost 4 bases, and 16 bases lay between the germline ends. CDR1 is MNHNS and CDR2 is SASEGT in the germline V gene. This CDR3 comprises 15 residues. This CDR3 reads CASSEGQGQNQPQHF. The CDR3 DNA reads TGTGCCAGCAGCGAGGGGCAGGGGCAAAATCAGCCCCAGCATTTT.

The rearrangement links TRBV13 to TRBJ2-6; D remains unclear. Germline CDR1 PRHDT, CDR2 FYEKMQ (reference sequence). Trimming left V 7 bases short and J 0 bases short, with 16 bases between. This CDR3 has 17 residues. CDR3 residues: CASTQVQSLSGANVLTF. The CDR3 DNA reads as TGTGCCAGCACCCAGGTCCAGTCTCTCTCTGGGGCCAACGTCCTGACTTTC.

V gene TRBV19 combines with J gene TRBJ2-5; D uncertain. Germline loops: CDR1 LNHDA, CDR2 SQIVND (reference sequence). Deletions cut 2 bases from V and 4 bases from J, with 5 bases between. The CDR3 runs 12 residues. The CDR3 reads CASSIRSETQYF. The CDR3 region has the DNA TGTGCCAGTAGTATAAGATCAGAGACCCAGTACTTC.

J is TRBJ1-2 and V is TRBV6-5; no clear D gene. The CDR3 has 11 residues. The germline V gene encodes CDR1 MNHEY and CDR2 SVGAGI. Trimming left V 5 bases short and J 7 bases short, with 8 bases between. The CDR3 nucleotides read TGTGCCAGCAGTCCCCTTGGTGGCTACACCTTC. Its protein product is CASSPLGGYTF.

This clone was seen just once. This chain joins TRBV28 and TRBJ1-1; 9 positions match TRBD1. The CDR3 has 15 residues. Germline CDR1 reads MDHEN; CDR2 reads SYDVKM. With 8 bases clipped from V and 4 bases from J, the junction kept 11 bases outside the gene matches. Here the CDR3 reads CASPPRDRVPTEAFF. CDR3 in DNA: TGTGCCAGCCCTCCGAGGGACAGGGTACCCACTGAAGCTTTCTTT. Complete variable domain (other parts from reference TRBV28 and TRBJ1-1): DVKVTQSSRYLVKRTGEKVFLECVQDMDHENMFWYRQDPGLGLRLIYFSYDVKMKEKGDIPEGYSVSREKKERFSLILESASTNQTSMYLCASPPRDRVPTEAFFGQGTRLTVV.

The chain uses TRBV28 and TRBJ1-1; D is unclear. V lost 3 bases to trimming and J lost 4 bases, with 3 bases between them. CDR1 MDHEN and CDR2 SYDVKM come from the germline V gene. The CDR3 has 11 residues. In DNA form, the CDR3 reads TGTGCCAGCAGTTTCCTCACTGAAGCTTTCTTT. It is translated as CASSFLTEAFF.